Listed below are T cell receptor beta chains from one sample, sequenced in a study of OX40 agonist ivuxolimab in advanced cancers. Generated by immunoSEQ multiplex PCR, the TCRdb table keeps only in-frame clones and is missing some. The sample contains some 70,000 clones, around 83% of which appear only once. The source material was CD4+ or CD8+ T cells sorted from blood, sampled in a trial of the OX40 agonist ivuxolimab. The receptors were gathered from an adult with an advanced solid tumor such as melanoma, head and neck, liver or kidney cancer. Each CDR3 is given with its conserved first and last residue.

CASSPRNRDRGDGYTF,TRBJ1-2,TRBV28
CSVRTGTTDSTNEKLFF,TRBJ1-4,TRBV29-1
CASSLEGSTEAFF,TRBJ1-1,TRBV11-3
CASSVLGQGTHEQYF,TRBJ2-7,TRBV27
CASSEGLAGRTDTQYF,TRBJ2-3,TRBV10-2
CASSLRSRGEQETQYF,TRBJ2-5,TRBV11-2
CASGPWQYF,TRBJ2-3,TRBV2
CAWRLQGAAGYTF,TRBJ1-2,TRBV30
CASSPFRDYEQYF,TRBJ2-7,TRBV11-3
CASSYGLAGDTQYF,TRBJ2-3,TRBV7-7
CASSWGQGATNEKLFF,TRBJ1-4,TRBV19
CATSTSGGRRFTDTQYF,TRBJ2-3,TRBV15
CASSTGLATYNEQFF,TRBJ2-1,TRBV5-1
CASSLTGLAETQYF,TRBJ2-5,TRBV7-6
CASSESWASSYEQYF,TRBJ2-7,TRBV2
CASSFRLAGGPGEQYF,TRBJ2-7,TRBV27
CASTPGSSPLHF,TRBJ1-6,TRBV2
CASSLAGAGRYGYTF,TRBJ1-2,TRBV5-4
CASSVVSSGGATYNEQFF,TRBJ2-1,TRBV9
CASSLDRTSTDTQYF,TRBJ2-3,TRBV5-1
CASSRPGGEQYF,TRBJ2-7,TRBV27
CASSEGLSANQPQHF,TRBJ1-5,TRBV6-1
CASGGQGNEQYF,NA,TRBV6-1
CASSEIRGQGSYTF,TRBJ1-2,TRBV6-5
CASSGGTAGINEKLFF,TRBJ1-4,TRBV7-2
CASSGRAGHTGELFF,TRBJ2-2,TRBV2
CASSPPSGGEDTQYF,TRBJ2-3,TRBV27
CASSSASTNEKLFF,TRBJ1-4,TRBV5-1
CASTSQGAQPQHF,TRBJ1-5,TRBV10-2
CAWRARDRLTGELFF,TRBJ2-2,TRBV30
CASRTDRAAQPQHF,TRBJ1-5,TRBV28
CASSSGQGIKPQHF,TRBJ1-5,TRBV6-1
CASSWTASNQPQHF,TRBJ1-5,TRBV6-6
CASSFGQGGNTIYF,TRBJ1-3,TRBV7-6
CASSELRTGGNTIYF,TRBJ1-3,TRBV6-1
CASSGETQYF,TRBJ2-5,TRBV11-1